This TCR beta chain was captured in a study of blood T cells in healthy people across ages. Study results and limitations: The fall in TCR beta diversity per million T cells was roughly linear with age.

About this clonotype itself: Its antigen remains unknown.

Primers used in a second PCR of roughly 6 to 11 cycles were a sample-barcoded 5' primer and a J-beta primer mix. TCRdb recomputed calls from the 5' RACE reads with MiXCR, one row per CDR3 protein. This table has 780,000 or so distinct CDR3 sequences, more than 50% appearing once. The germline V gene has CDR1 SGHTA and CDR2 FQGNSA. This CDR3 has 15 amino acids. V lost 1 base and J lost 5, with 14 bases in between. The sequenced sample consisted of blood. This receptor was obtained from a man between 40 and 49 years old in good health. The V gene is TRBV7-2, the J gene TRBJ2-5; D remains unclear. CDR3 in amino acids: CASSLDSRTGETQYF. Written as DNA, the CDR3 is TGTGCCAGCAGCTTAGATAGTCGGACCGGGGAGACCCAGTACTTC.